This T cell receptor (beta chain) was documented in a study of identical twins. Study-wide results and limits: Sharing of beta out-of-frame sequences by twins showed a weaker excess. Cross-sectional statistical analysis was relied on for the conclusions, without the same donors being followed.

Comment on this clonotype: Its specificity is unknown.

Germline trimming cut 3 bases from V and 0 bases from J; bases unmatched to any gene: 9. There are 17 residues in the CDR3. CDR1 SGHAT and CDR2 FQNNGV come from the germline V gene. TCRdb recomputed calls from the 5' RACE reads with MiXCR, one row per CDR3 protein. Altogether 420,000 or so distinct CDR3 sequences are present, 15% to 20% being singletons, with the ten largest covering roughly 12%. This TCR was sampled from a man aged 50-59 years in good health. Input material: naive T cells sorted from blood. V gene TRBV11-2 combines with J gene TRBJ2-5, with TRBD1 matching over 8 bases. The CDR3 DNA is TGTGCCAGCAGCTTTAGAGGGACAGGACGTTACCAAGAGACCCAGTACTTC. Translating gives CASSFRGTGRYQETQYF.